Below, 31 T cell receptor beta chains from the same sample are listed, as sequenced in a study of siplizumab effects on memory and regulatory T cells. Libraries were prepared by immunoSEQ multiplex PCR; TCRdb keeps only in-frame clonotypes and omits some of them. Here the sample spans 85,000 to 130,000 clones, 85% to 95% being singletons. Sequenced material: Tregs sorted from blood. The receptors derive from a human donor in good health.

The chain has TRBV30 and TRBJ1-6, with a possible D match to TRBD1 (5 bases). This CDR3 comprises 15 residues. Between the trimmed V and J ends, which lost 0 bases and 7 bases, there was a span of 13 bases. The V gene's germline CDR1 is GTSNPN and CDR2 SVGIG (reference sequence). The CDR3 region is CAWSVRGPWNSPLHF. CDR3 nucleotides: TGTGCCTGGAGTGTACGGGGACCATGGAATTCACCCCTCCACTTT. The entire variable domain, with the rest obtained from reference TRBV30 and TRBJ1-6, is as follows: SQTIHQWPATLVQPVGSPLSLECTVEGTSNPNLYWYRQAAGRGLQLLFYSVGIGQISSEVPQNLSASRPQDRQFILSSKKLLLSDSGFYLCAWSVRGPWNSPLHFGNGTRLTVT.

This clone was seen a few times. The chain combines TRBV27 with TRBJ2-7, with a tentative D call TRBD1 (6 bases). Trimming shortened V by 3 bases and J by 3 bases, and 12 bases separated the two germline ends. Germline V gives CDR1 MNHEY, CDR2 SMNVEV (reference sequence). The CDR3 covers 14 residues. The CDR3 nucleotides read TGTGCCAGCAGTTTGAGGGACAAGAACTACGAGCAGTACTTC. Translated, it gives CASSLRDKNYEQYF.

The J gene is TRBJ2-7, the V gene TRBV19, with TRBD2 matching over 9 bases. Germline CDR1 is LNHDA and CDR2 is SQIVND (reference sequence). Trimming removed 1 base from V and 3 bases from J; junction bases left unmatched: 4. The CDR3 extends over 15 amino acids. The CDR3 loop reads CASSIVLAGIYEQYF. CDR3 coding DNA: TGTGCCAGTAGTATAGTGCTAGCGGGAATCTACGAGCAGTACTTC.

This clone has only one observation. This chain's CDR3 is CASSPAEGLRETQYF. The CDR3 DNA sequence: TGTGCCAGCTCACCGGCGGAGGGACTAAGAGAGACCCAGTACTTC. J is TRBJ2-5 and V is TRBV18; TRBD2 matches 7 bases. The ends lost 3 bases at V and 4 bases at J; junction bases unmatched: 8. Germline-derived CDR1 and CDR2 are KGHSH and LQKENI. The CDR3 extends over 15 amino acids.

The chain combines TRBV5-6 with TRBJ1-1, with TRBD1 matching 7 bases. Germline V CDR1 and CDR2: SGHDT, YYEEEE. This CDR3 spans 13 amino acids. V lost 4 bases to trimming and J lost 7 bases; unmatched junction nucleotides: 7. The CDR3 bases are TGTGCCAGCAGCCGAGGGGGCCCCCATGAAGCTTTCTTT. Protein: CASSRGGPHEAFF.

This sequence joins TRBV7-9 and TRBJ1-1; D is possibly TRBD1 (5 bases). The length of the CDR3 is 18 residues. In germline, CDR1 is SEHNR, CDR2 FQNEAQ (reference sequence). Between the trimmed V and J ends, which lost 2 bases and 4 bases, there was a span of 23 bases. CDR3 bases: TGTGCCAGCAGCTTACCATCAAGGCCGAGGGGCGGCAGCACTGAAGCTTTCTTT. It translates to CASSLPSRPRGGSTEAFF.

The gene calls are TRBV5-1 and TRBJ1-2; 7 nucleotides agree with TRBD1. Germline V gene data show CDR1 as SGHRS and CDR2 as YFSETQ. This CDR3 comprises 14 residues. Unmatched junction bases numbered 10, after V lost 4 bases and J lost 7 bases. The CDR3 nucleotides read TGCGCCAGCAGCGGACAGGCTGAGGACCGTGGCTACACCTTC. Its protein is CASSGQAEDRGYTF.

In nucleotides, the CDR3 is TGCGCCACTGCGACTAGCGGGCGCACAGATACGCAGTATTTT. It translates to CATATSGRTDTQYF. V usage is TRBV5-1 and J usage is TRBJ2-3, with 10 bases identical to TRBD2. CDR3 length: 14 residues. The J segment lost 1 base and the V segment lost 9 bases, leaving 5 bases of the junction unmatched. Germline lookup yields CDR1 SGHRS and CDR2 YFSETQ.

The CDR3 DNA sequence: TGTGCCAGCAGTCCGTCGGGACTCCGGGGCGAGCAGTACTTC. Translation: CASSPSGLRGEQYF. The chain links TRBV11-3 to TRBJ2-7, with a tentative D call TRBD2 (6 bases). The CDR3 runs to 14 residues. Looked up from germline, CDR1 is SGHNT and CDR2 is YENEEA. Trimming took off 6 bases at V and 6 bases at J, with 18 bases between the two ends.

This sequence joins TRBV10-2 and TRBJ1-1; D might be TRBD1 (5 bases). Trimming took off 7 bases at V and 4 bases at J, with 22 bases between the two ends. This CDR3 is 16 amino acids long. Germline assignment: CDR1 WSHSY and CDR2 SAAADI. CDR3 residues: CASIPPRVGEVTEAFF. In DNA, the CDR3 is TGCGCCAGCATCCCACCCAGGGTAGGAGAAGTCACTGAAGCTTTCTTT.

This clone was seen just once. This chain joins TRBV5-1 and TRBJ1-2; 9 nucleotides line up with TRBD1. In germline, CDR1 is SGHRS, CDR2 YFSETQ. The CDR3 loop spans 14 amino acids. The ends lost 4 bases at V and 1 base at J; junction bases unmatched: 2. The CDR3 reads CASSLTGGNYGYTF. The CDR3 DNA is TGCGCCAGCAGCCTGACAGGGGGTAACTATGGCTACACCTTC.

V is TRBV6-6 and J is TRBJ1-1, with a weak D call TRBD1 (6 bases). The CDR3 contains 16 residues. The V gene lost 7 bases and the J gene lost 0 bases, with 18 bases spanning the gap. The germline gives CDR1 MNHNY, CDR2 SVGAGI (reference sequence). The CDR3 region is CASTQRRQAVNTEAFF. The CDR3 nucleotides read TGTGCCAGCACGCAACGACGACAGGCGGTGAACACTGAAGCTTTCTTT.

The sample holds a few counts of this clone. V usage is TRBV2 and J usage is TRBJ1-4; tentatively, D is TRBD1 (6 bases). The CDR3 totals 15 residues. V was cut by 4 bases and J by 0 bases, with 9 bases left in between. Germline lookup yields CDR1 SNHLY and CDR2 FYNNEI. CDR3 nucleotide sequence: TGTGCCAGCAGTGCCGACAGGACAACTAATGAAAAACTGTTTTTT. Its translation is CASSADRTTNEKLFF.

The chain joins TRBV21-1 to TRBJ2-1; the table's D call, TRBD2, was not checked against the DNA. TRBV21-1 is flagged as a pseudogene. This CDR3 has 18 amino acids. CDR3 nucleotides: TGTGCCAGCAGCAAAGCGGGGAGGCCTAGGATGAAGATAAATGAGCAGTTCTTC. Translation: CASSKAGRPRMKINEQFF.

This sequence joins TRBV11-3 and TRBJ2-7, with D unclear. The germline gives CDR1 SGHNT, CDR2 YENEEA. Trimming removed 0 bases from V and 0 bases from J, with 6 bases in between. The CDR3 spans 14 residues. The CDR3 here is CASSLDASSYEQYF. CDR3 bases: TGTGCCAGCAGCTTAGACGCAAGCTCCTACGAGCAGTACTTC.

The rearrangement joins TRBV5-1 to TRBJ2-1; maybe TRBD2 (6 bases). The V end was cut by 0 bases, the J end by 7 bases, with 14 bases between. The CDR3 loop spans 15 amino acids. The V gene's germline CDR1 is SGHRS and CDR2 YFSETQ. CDR3 coding DNA: TGCGCCAGCAGCTTGGAGGGACTCAATGAAAATGAGCAGTTCTTC. It translates to CASSLEGLNENEQFF.

This clone occurred once. DNA of the CDR3: TGTGCCAGCAGTGACGCGAGGGGCCGCGGATTCGCTAGCAATCAGCCCCAGCATTTT. Translating it yields CASSDARGRGFASNQPQHF. This chain links TRBV6-1 with TRBJ1-5, with TRBD1 as a possible D gene (5 bases). The CDR3 covers 19 residues. Trimming shortened V by 3 bases and J by 0 bases, and 21 bases separated the two germline ends. Germline CDR1 reads MNHNS; CDR2 reads SASEGT.

This clone was observed a few times. This chain's CDR3 is CASSLGGVGYTF. In nucleotides, the CDR3 is TGCGCCAGCAGCTTAGGGGGAGTTGGCTACACCTTC. This chain links TRBV5-1 with TRBJ1-2; the D gene is possibly TRBD1 (6 bases). The CDR3 runs to 12 residues. Germline CDR1 and CDR2: SGHRS and YFSETQ. V lost 2 bases, J lost 7 bases, and 9 bases lay in between.

This clone was found once. A much larger clone lies one base from this, so it may be a read error. The chain carries TRBV4-2 and TRBJ2-2; possible D gene TRBD2, 5 bases. Germline CDR1 and CDR2: LGHNA and YNFKEQ. The CDR3 consists of 16 residues. The CDR3 DNA reads as TGTACCAGCAGCCAAGTCACCGGGACGAACACCGGGGAGCTGTTTTTT. Protein product: CTSSQVTGTNTGELFF.

V gene TRBV11-3 combines with J gene TRBJ1-1; no clear D gene. Germline-derived CDR1 and CDR2 are SGHNT and YENEEA. The CDR3 sequence is 12 residues long. V lost 2 bases to trimming and J lost 5 bases, with 6 bases between them. CDR3 sequence (DNA): TGTGCCAGCAGCTTAAAAGGGACTGAAGCTTTCTTT. Translation gives CASSLKGTEAFF.

V and J are TRBV27 and TRBJ1-1; D may be TRBD1 (6 bases). CDR1 is MNHEY, CDR2 SMNVEV, per germline (reference sequence). The germline V and J ends were trimmed by 6 bases and 5 bases, with 25 bases remaining between them. The CDR3 has 17 amino acids. Here the CDR3 reads CASSLQGGQGKGTEAFF. The CDR3 DNA reads as TGTGCCAGCAGCCTACAAGGGGGGCAAGGTAAGGGAACTGAAGCTTTCTTT.

CDR3 sequence reads: CAYRQGTGELFF. The CDR3 DNA sequence: TGTGCCTACCGACAGGGTACGGGGGAGCTGTTTTTT. This rearrangement joins TRBV30 to TRBJ2-2; TRBD1 aligns across 7 bases. V gave up 7 bases and J gave up 8 bases; unmatched junction bases: 7. The CDR3 length is 12 residues. CDR1 is GTSNPN and CDR2 is SVGIG in the germline V gene (reference sequence).

The V call is TRBV5-6, the J call TRBJ1-2; possible D gene TRBD1, 6 bases. V was cut by 0 bases and J by 8 bases, with 11 bases left in between. The CDR3 has 13 amino acids. Germline lookup yields CDR1 SGHDT and CDR2 YYEEEE. CDR3 coding DNA: TGTGCCAGCAGCTTGGTGACAGGTGGAGGCTACACCTTC. The encoded protein is CASSLVTGGGYTF.

The V gene is TRBV18, the J gene TRBJ2-7; 7 positions match TRBD1. Germline V gene lookup returns CDR1 KGHSH and CDR2 LQKENI. V was clipped by 6 bases and J by 6 bases; unmatched bases: 14. The CDR3 contains 15 residues. CDR3 DNA: TGTGCCAGCTCCCCCAGTGAGGGGGCCGTTTCCGAGCAGTACTTC. Translating gives CASSPSEGAVSEQYF.

The table lists this clone with a count of one. This sequence joins TRBV4-1 and TRBJ2-7; D is possibly TRBD2 (5 bases). The V end lost 4 bases, the J end lost 4 bases, and 11 bases lay between the germline ends. CDR3 size: 13 residues. Germline V lookup: CDR1 MGHRA, CDR2 YSYEKL. CDR3 loop: CASSRLAGYEQYF. CDR3 bases: TGCGCCAGCAGCCGGCTAGCCGGATACGAGCAGTACTTC.

A single count supports this clone. CDR3 in DNA: TGTGCCAGCAGTTACTTCAGGAGCTCTGGAAACACCATATATTTT. Its translation is CASSYFRSSGNTIYF. J is TRBJ1-3 and V is TRBV6-6; no reliable D call. There are 15 residues in the CDR3. The ends were cut back, 1 base at V and 0 bases at J, with 7 bases in the middle. CDR1 is MNHNY and CDR2 is SVGAGI in the germline V gene (reference sequence).

To note about this clone: The sample carries other DNA sequences with the same CDR3. The rearrangement joins TRBV18 to TRBJ1-2; D is ambiguous. Trimming took off 1 base at V and 5 bases at J, with 11 bases between the two ends. The CDR3 consists of 14 residues. Germline CDR1 and CDR2: KGHSH and LQKENI. The CDR3 region has the DNA TGTGCCAGCTCACCACAAGGTTCAGATTATGGCTACACCTTC. Protein sequence: CASSPQGSDYGYTF.

The chain recombines TRBV6-6 with TRBJ1-1; D not certain. Germline V CDR1 and CDR2: MNHNY, SVGAGI (reference sequence). The CDR3 consists of 13 residues. V dropped 4 bases and J dropped 3 bases, with 9 bases sitting between them. The CDR3 spells CASSFRADTEAFF. The DNA of the CDR3 is TGTGCCAGCAGTTTCCGGGCCGACACTGAAGCTTTCTTT.

A note on this clone: The sample holds other DNA sequences that translate to the same CDR3. The chain has TRBV5-1 and TRBJ2-7, with no clear D. The CDR3 covers 11 residues. Germline V gene lookup returns CDR1 SGHRS and CDR2 YFSETQ. The V end was cut by 3 bases, the J end by 3 bases, with 4 bases between. The CDR3 DNA sequence: TGCGCCAGCAGCTCGGGCTACGAGCAGTACTTC. This gives the protein CASSSGYEQYF. Full variable domain (missing parts from reference TRBV5-1 and TRBJ2-7): KAGVTQTPRYLIKTRGQQVTLSCSPISGHRSVSWYQQTPGQGLQFLFEYFSETQRNKGNFPGRFSGRQFSNSRSEMNVSTLELGDSALYLCASSSGYEQYFGPGTRLTVT.

This sequence joins TRBV7-9 and TRBJ1-1, with a weak D call TRBD1 (5 bases). The CDR3 totals 16 residues. Trimming stripped 6 bases from V and 4 bases from J, with 21 bases between. Germline assignment: CDR1 SEHNR and CDR2 FQNEAQ (reference sequence). In DNA form, the CDR3 reads TGTGCCAGCAGACCAAACGTCGGACGGGGCGGCACTGAAGCTTTCTTT. Residues: CASRPNVGRGGTEAFF.

This chain connects TRBV4-3 to TRBJ2-4, with D possibly being TRBD2 (5 bases). Per germline, CDR1 LGHNA and CDR2 YSLEER. The CDR3 has 13 residues. V was shortened by 4 bases and J by 7 bases, with 11 bases between the two germline ends. The CDR3 DNA follows: TGCGCCAGCAGCCGAGGGATTGGTAACATTCAGTACTTC. It specifies CASSRGIGNIQYF.